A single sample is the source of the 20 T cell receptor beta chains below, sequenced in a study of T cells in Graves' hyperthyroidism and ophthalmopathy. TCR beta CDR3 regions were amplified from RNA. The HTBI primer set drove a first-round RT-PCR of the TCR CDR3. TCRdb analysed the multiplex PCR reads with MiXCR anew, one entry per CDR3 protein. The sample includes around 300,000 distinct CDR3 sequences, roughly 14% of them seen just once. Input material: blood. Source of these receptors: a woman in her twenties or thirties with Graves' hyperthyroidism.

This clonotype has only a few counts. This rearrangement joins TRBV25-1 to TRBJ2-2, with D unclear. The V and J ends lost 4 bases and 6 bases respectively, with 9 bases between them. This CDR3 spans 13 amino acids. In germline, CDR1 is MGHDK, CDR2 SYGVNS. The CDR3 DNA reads TGTGCCAGCAGTGCTGGGGTACCCGGGGAGCTGTTTTTT. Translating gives CASSAGVPGELFF.

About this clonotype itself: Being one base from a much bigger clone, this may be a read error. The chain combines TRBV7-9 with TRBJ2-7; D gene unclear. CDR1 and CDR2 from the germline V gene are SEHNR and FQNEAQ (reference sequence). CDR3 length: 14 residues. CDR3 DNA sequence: TGTGCCAGCAGCGCGGCTCCGGCCCTCTACGAGCAGCACTTC. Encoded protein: CASSAAPALYEQHF.

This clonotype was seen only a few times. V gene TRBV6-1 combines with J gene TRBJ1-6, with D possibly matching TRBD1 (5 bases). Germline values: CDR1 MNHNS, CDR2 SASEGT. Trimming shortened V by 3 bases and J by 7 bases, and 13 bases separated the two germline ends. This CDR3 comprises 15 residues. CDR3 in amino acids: CASSEGQPRNSPLHF. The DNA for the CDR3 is TGTGCCAGCAGTGAGGGGCAGCCCCGGAATTCACCCCTCCACTTT.

The CDR3 bases are TGCGCCAGCAGCCAGGCCTTGTTGCGGGAGGGCGGCAATGAGCAGTTCTTC. Amino acids: CASSQALLREGGNEQFF. The rearrangement links TRBV4-3 to TRBJ2-1, with 9 bases lining up with TRBD2. Germline loops: CDR1 LGHNA, CDR2 YSLEER. Trimming cost V 3 bases and J 6 bases; bases outside gene matches: 12. The length of the CDR3 is 17 residues.

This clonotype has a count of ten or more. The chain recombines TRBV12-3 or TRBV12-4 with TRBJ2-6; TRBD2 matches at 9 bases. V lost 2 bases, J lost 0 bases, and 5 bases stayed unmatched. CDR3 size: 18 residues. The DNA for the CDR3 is TGTGCCAGCAGTTTAACTAGCGGGTCATACTCTGGGGCCAACGTCCTGACTTTC. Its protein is CASSLTSGSYSGANVLTF.

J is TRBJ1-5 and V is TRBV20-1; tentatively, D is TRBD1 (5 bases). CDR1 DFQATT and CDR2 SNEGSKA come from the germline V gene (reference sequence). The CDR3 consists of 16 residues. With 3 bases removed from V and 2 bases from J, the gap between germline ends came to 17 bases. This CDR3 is CSASIDAQGGNQPQHF. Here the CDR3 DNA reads TGCAGTGCTAGTATCGACGCCCAAGGGGGCAATCAGCCCCAGCATTTT.

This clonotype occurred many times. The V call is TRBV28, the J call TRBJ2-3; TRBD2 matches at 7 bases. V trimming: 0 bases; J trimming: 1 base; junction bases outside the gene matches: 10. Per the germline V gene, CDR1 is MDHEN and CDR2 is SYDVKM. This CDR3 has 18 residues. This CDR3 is CASSLWALQRDRTDTQYF. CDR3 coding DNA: TGTGCCAGCAGTTTATGGGCCCTACAGCGGGATCGCACAGATACGCAGTATTTT.

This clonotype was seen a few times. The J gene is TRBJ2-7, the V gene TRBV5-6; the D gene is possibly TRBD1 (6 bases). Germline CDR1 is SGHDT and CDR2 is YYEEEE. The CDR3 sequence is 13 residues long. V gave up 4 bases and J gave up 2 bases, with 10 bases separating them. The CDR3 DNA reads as TGTGCCAGCAGCCGGGACATAGCCTACGAGCAGTACTTC. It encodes CASSRDIAYEQYF.

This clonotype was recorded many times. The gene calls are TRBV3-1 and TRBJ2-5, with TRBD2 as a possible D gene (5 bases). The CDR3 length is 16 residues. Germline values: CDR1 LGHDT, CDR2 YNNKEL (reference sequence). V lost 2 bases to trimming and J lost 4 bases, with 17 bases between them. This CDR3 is CASSQLVGGLAETQYF. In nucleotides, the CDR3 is TGTGCCAGCAGCCAACTAGTAGGAGGTCTAGCAGAGACCCAGTACTTC.

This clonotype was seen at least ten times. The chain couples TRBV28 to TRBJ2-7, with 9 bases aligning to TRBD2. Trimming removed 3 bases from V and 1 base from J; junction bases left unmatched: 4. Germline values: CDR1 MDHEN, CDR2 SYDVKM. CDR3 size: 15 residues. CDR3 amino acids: CASSFVAGGSYEQYF. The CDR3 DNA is TGTGCCAGCAGTTTTGTGGCGGGAGGGTCCTACGAGCAGTACTTC. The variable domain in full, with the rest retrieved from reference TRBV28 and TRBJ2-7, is DVKVTQSSRYLVKRTGEKVFLECVQDMDHENMFWYRQDPGLGLRLIYFSYDVKMKEKGDIPEGYSVSREKKERFSLILESASTNQTSMYLCASSFVAGGSYEQYFGPGTRLTVT.

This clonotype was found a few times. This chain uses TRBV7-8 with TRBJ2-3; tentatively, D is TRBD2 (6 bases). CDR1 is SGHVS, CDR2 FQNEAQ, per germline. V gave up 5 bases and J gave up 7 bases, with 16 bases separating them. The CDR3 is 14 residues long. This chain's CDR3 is CASSPLVSGYTQYF. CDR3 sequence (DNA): TGTGCCAGCAGCCCCTTGGTTAGCGGATATACGCAGTATTTT.

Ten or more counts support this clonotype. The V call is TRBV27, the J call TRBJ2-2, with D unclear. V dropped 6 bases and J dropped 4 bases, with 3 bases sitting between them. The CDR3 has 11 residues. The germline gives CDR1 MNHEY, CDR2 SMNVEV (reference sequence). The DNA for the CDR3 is TGTGCCAGCAGAGCCACCGGGGAGCTGTTTTTT. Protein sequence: CASRATGELFF.

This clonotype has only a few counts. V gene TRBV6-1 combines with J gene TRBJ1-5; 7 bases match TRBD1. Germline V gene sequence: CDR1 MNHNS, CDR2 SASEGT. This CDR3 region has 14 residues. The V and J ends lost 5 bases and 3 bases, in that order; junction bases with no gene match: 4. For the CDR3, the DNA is TGTGCCAGCAGTCCGGGACAGATCAATCAGCCCCAGCATTTT. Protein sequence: CASSPGQINQPQHF.

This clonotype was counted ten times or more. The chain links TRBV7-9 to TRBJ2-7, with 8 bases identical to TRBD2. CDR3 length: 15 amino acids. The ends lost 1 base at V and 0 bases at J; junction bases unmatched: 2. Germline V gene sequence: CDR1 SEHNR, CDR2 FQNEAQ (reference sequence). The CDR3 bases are TGTGCCAGCAGCTTAGTGAGCGGGGGCTCCTACGAGCAGTACTTC. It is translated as CASSLVSGGSYEQYF.

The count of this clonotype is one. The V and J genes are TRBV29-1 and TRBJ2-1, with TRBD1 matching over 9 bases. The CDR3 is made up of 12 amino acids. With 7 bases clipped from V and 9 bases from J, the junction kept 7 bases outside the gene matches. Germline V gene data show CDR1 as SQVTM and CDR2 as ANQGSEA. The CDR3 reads CSGGDRVVEQFF. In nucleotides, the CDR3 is TGCAGCGGAGGGGACAGGGTTGTTGAGCAGTTCTTC.

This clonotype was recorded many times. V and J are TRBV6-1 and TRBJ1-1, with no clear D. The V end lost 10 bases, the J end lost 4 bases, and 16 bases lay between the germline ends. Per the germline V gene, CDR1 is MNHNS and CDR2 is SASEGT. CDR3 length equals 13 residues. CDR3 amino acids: CATLDPMGTEAFF. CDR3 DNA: TGTGCCACCCTGGATCCGATGGGCACTGAAGCTTTCTTT.

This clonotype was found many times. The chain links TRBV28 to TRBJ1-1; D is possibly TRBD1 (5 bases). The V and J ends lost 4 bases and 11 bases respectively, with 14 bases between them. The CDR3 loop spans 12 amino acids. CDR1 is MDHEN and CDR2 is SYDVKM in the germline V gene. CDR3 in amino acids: CASSSGNAGAFF. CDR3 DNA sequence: TGTGCCAGCAGTTCCGGAAACGCAGGGGCTTTCTTT.

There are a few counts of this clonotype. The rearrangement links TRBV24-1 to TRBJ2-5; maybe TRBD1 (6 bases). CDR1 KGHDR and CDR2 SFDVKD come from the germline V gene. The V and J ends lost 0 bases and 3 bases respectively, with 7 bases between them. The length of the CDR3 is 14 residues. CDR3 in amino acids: CATSDLQGKETQYF. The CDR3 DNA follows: TGTGCCACCAGTGATTTGCAGGGGAAAGAGACCCAGTACTTC.

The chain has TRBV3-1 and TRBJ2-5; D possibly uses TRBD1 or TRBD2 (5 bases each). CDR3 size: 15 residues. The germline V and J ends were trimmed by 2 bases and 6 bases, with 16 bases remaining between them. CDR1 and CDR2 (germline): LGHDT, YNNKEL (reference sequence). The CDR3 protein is CASSQPGTPGKTQYF. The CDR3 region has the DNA TGTGCCAGCAGCCAACCCGGGACCCCTGGGAAGACCCAGTACTTC.

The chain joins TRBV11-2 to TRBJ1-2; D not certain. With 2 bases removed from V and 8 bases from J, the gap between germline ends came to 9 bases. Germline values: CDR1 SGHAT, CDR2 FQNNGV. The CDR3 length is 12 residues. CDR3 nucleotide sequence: TGTGCCAGCAGCTTATATCCGGGAGGCTACACCTTC. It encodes CASSLYPGGYTF.